One and the same sample provided the 18 T cell receptor beta chains below, sequenced in a study of T cells in localized non-small cell lung cancer (dated by TCRdb to the early 2020s). The library was obtained by the immunoSEQ multiplex PCR assay. TCRdb limited this immuneACCESS table to in-frame rearrangements with V and J called. A share of clones is missing; checked studies link under half to unresolved V genes, and the rest is unexplained. This sample holds around 140,000 clones; more than 70% were observed only once. Around 1.7% of the sample comes from the top ten. The source material was peripheral blood, sampled before any cancer treatment. The receptors stem from a female donor aged 60 or older with stage I lung adenocarcinoma.

The V call is TRBV11-1, the J call TRBJ2-4; 14 bases line up with TRBD2. The germline gives CDR1 SGHAT, CDR2 FQDESV (reference sequence). The CDR3 length is 18 residues. The V segment lost 5 bases and the J segment 9 bases; nucleotides outside the gene matches: 15. The CDR3 coding sequence is TGTGCCAGCAGCCCCCGTCGGGGGGGGACTAGCGGGAGTGGCATTCAGTACTTC. Translating it yields CASSPRRGGTSGSGIQYF.

This clone was observed a single time. The rearrangement uses TRBV5-6 and TRBJ2-7, with TRBD2 as a possible D gene (6 bases). Germline CDR1 SGHDT, CDR2 YYEEEE. Between the trimmed V and J ends, which lost 6 bases and 2 bases, there was a span of 18 bases. The CDR3 is 15 amino acids. CDR3 protein: CASTQTGLSAYEQYF. The DNA for the CDR3 is TGTGCCAGCACCCAGACGGGACTGAGTGCCTACGAGCAGTACTTC.

Only a few counts were recorded for this clone. The sample contains more than one DNA sequence encoding this CDR3. The chain uses TRBV7-9 and TRBJ1-2, with D uncertain. The CDR3 length is 14 residues. CDR1 SEHNR and CDR2 FQNEAQ come from the germline V gene (reference sequence). Trimming removed 0 bases at V and 5 bases at J, with 10 bases between. Written as DNA, the CDR3 is TGTGCCAGCAGCTTAGCCCCCGGTACATATGGCTACACCTTC. It translates to CASSLAPGTYGYTF.

The gene calls are TRBV9 and TRBJ2-1; TRBD2 agrees at 13 bases. In germline, CDR1 is SGDLS, CDR2 YYNGEE. The V segment lost 4 bases and the J segment 4 bases; nucleotides outside the gene matches: 5. This CDR3 region has 16 residues. The CDR3 nucleotides are TGTGCCAGCAGCCCCGGGACTAGCGGGACTTACAATGAGCAGTTCTTC. This translates into CASSPGTSGTYNEQFF. The whole variable domain, filled in from reference TRBV9 and TRBJ2-1, reads DSGVTQTPKHLITATGQRVTLRCSPRSGDLSVYWYQQSLDQGLQFLIQYYNGEERAKGNILERFSAQQFPDLHSELNLSSLELGDSALYFCASSPGTSGTYNEQFFGPGTRLTVL.

This chain links TRBV28 with TRBJ2-3; 8 bases map to TRBD1. Trimming at V came to 5 bases and at J to 0 bases, leaving 4 bases not matched to a gene. Germline lookup yields CDR1 MDHEN and CDR2 SYDVKM. CDR3 size: 15 residues. In DNA form, the CDR3 reads TGTGCCAGCAGTGGACAGGGAACTAGCACAGATACGCAGTATTTT. It yields the protein CASSGQGTSTDTQYF.

This chain joins TRBV18 and TRBJ2-7, with D perhaps matching TRBD1 or TRBD2 (5 bases each). CDR3 size: 14 residues. Between the trimmed V and J ends, which lost 3 bases and 0 bases, there was a span of 9 bases. Germline V lookup: CDR1 KGHSH, CDR2 LQKENI. The DNA for the CDR3 is TGTGCCAGCTCACCGGGACGTAGCTCCTACGAGCAGTACTTC. It codes for CASSPGRSSYEQYF.

This chain links TRBV10-3 with TRBJ2-2; D is perhaps TRBD1 (7 bases). V was shortened by 10 bases and J by 2 bases, with 14 bases between the two germline ends. This CDR3 spans 14 amino acids. Germline-derived CDR1 and CDR2 are ENHRY and SYGVKD. CDR3 nucleotide sequence: TGTGCCACCGCGGGACAGAGAAACACCGGGGAGCTGTTTTTT. This sequence encodes CATAGQRNTGELFF.

Details on this clone: At one end, the junction sequence differs from germline, possibly due to a read error. The genes are TRBV28 and TRBJ2-7, with a possible D match to TRBD2 (5 bases). Germline values: CDR1 MDHEN, CDR2 SYDVKM. This CDR3 comprises 12 residues. The CDR3 DNA follows: TGTGCCAGCAGTTTAAGTAAGAGGGAGCGGTACTTC. Translation: CASSLSKRERYF.

CDR3 amino acids: CASSLGQGRNTIYF. The CDR3 DNA reads as TGTGCCAGCAGCTTAGGACAGGGCCGAAACACCATATATTTT. V is TRBV5-4 and J is TRBJ1-3, with 8 bases aligning to TRBD1. This CDR3 is built from 14 residues. Trimming at V came to 2 bases and at J to 5 bases, leaving 3 bases not matched to a gene. Looked up from germline, CDR1 is SGHNT and CDR2 is YYREEE (reference sequence).

The gene calls are TRBV9 and TRBJ2-7; D call uncertain. V was cut by 2 bases and J by 0 bases, with 9 bases left in between. The CDR3 has 14 amino acids. The germline V gene encodes CDR1 SGDLS and CDR2 YYNGEE. This CDR3 reads CASSVDGRSYEQYF. Here the CDR3 DNA reads TGTGCCAGCAGCGTTGACGGACGCTCCTACGAGCAGTACTTC.

V gene TRBV30 combines with J gene TRBJ2-3; TRBD1 is a possible D gene (5 bases). The CDR3 sequence is 12 residues long. Germline V lookup: CDR1 GTSNPN, CDR2 SVGIG (reference sequence). Deletions cut 3 bases from V and 3 bases from J, with 7 bases between. CDR3 protein: CAWRQGTDTQYF. CDR3 DNA: TGTGCCTGGAGGCAGGGTACAGATACGCAGTATTTT.

The chain links TRBV7-2 to TRBJ2-7; TRBD2 agrees at 8 bases. This CDR3 spans 16 amino acids. V lost 0 bases and J lost 6; bases outside the gene matches: 10. The germline gives CDR1 SGHTA, CDR2 FQGNSA. The chain's CDR3 is CASSLATGTSFREQYF. The CDR3 DNA reads TGTGCCAGCAGCTTAGCTACCGGGACTAGTTTTCGCGAGCAGTACTTC. The whole variable domain, filled in from reference TRBV7-2 and TRBJ2-7, reads GAGVSQSPSNKVTEKGKDVELRCDPISGHTALYWYRQSLGQGLEFLIYFQGNSAPDKSGLPSDRFSAERTGGSVSTLTIQRTQQEDSAVYLCASSLATGTSFREQYFGPGTRLTVT.

CDR3 amino acids: CASSLEGAAPDTQYF. The CDR3 region has the DNA TGTGCCAGCAGCTTAGAGGGAGCCGCCCCAGATACGCAGTATTTT. The chain recombines TRBV7-6 with TRBJ2-3; D is perhaps TRBD2 (5 bases). The CDR3 has 15 amino acids. The ends were cut back, 1 base at V and 4 bases at J, with 12 bases in the middle. CDR1 is SGHVS, CDR2 FNYEAQ, per germline.

The genes are TRBV9 and TRBJ1-6; 7 bases are shared with TRBD1. The germline CDR1 and CDR2 sequences are SGDLS and YYNGEE. The CDR3 consists of 14 residues. V dropped 3 bases and J dropped 4; count of bases not matched to a gene: 1. The CDR3 region is CASSAGQYNSPLHF. CDR3 bases: TGTGCCAGCAGCGCGGGACAGTATAATTCACCCCTCCACTTT. Together with reference TRBV9 and TRBJ1-6, the CDR3 gives the full variable domain: DSGVTQTPKHLITATGQRVTLRCSPRSGDLSVYWYQQSLDQGLQFLIQYYNGEERAKGNILERFSAQQFPDLHSELNLSSLELGDSALYFCASSAGQYNSPLHFGNGTRLTVT.

The genes are TRBV10-3 and TRBJ2-7, with TRBD2 as a possible D gene (5 bases). The germline V gene encodes CDR1 ENHRY and CDR2 SYGVKD. CDR3 size: 15 residues. V was clipped by 3 bases and J by 0 bases, with 12 bases between them. CDR3 amino acids: CAISDHTSRSYEQYF. The CDR3 DNA reads TGTGCCATCAGTGATCATACTAGTCGCTCCTACGAGCAGTACTTC.

The chain links TRBV5-1 to TRBJ2-1; 10 positions agree with TRBD2. CDR1 is SGHRS and CDR2 is YFSETQ in the germline V gene. With 3 bases clipped from V and 0 bases from J, the junction kept 6 bases outside the gene matches. This CDR3 comprises 17 residues. CDR3 in DNA: TGCGCCAGCAGCTCATCTAGCGGGGGAAGCTCCTACAATGAGCAGTTCTTC. Translation gives CASSSSSGGSSYNEQFF. Using reference TRBV5-1 and TRBJ2-1 for the parts outside the CDR3, the full variable domain is KAGVTQTPRYLIKTRGQQVTLSCSPISGHRSVSWYQQTPGQGLQFLFEYFSETQRNKGNFPGRFSGRQFSNSRSEMNVSTLELGDSALYLCASSSSSGGSSYNEQFFGPGTRLTVL.

This clone occurred once. The chain joins TRBV19 to TRBJ2-7; 10 positions match TRBD2. The germline V gene has CDR1 LNHDA and CDR2 SQIVND (reference sequence). The V gene end was trimmed by 4 bases and the J gene end by 3 bases; junction bases not matched to a gene: 3. There are 14 residues in the CDR3. CDR3 nucleotide sequence: TGTGCCAGTAGTAAAGCGGGAGGGCTCTACGAGCAGTACTTC. Residues: CASSKAGGLYEQYF.

Note on this clone: The same CDR3 also results from other DNA sequences found in this sample. This rearrangement joins TRBV20-1 to TRBJ2-1, with D maybe TRBD2 (6 bases). The CDR3 has 11 residues. Germline V gene sequence: CDR1 DFQATT, CDR2 SNEGSKA (reference sequence). Trimming took 6 bases from V and 7 from J, leaving 10 bases between them. The CDR3 protein is CSARRVNEQFF. The DNA of the CDR3 is TGCAGTGCGAGGAGGGTTAATGAGCAGTTCTTC.